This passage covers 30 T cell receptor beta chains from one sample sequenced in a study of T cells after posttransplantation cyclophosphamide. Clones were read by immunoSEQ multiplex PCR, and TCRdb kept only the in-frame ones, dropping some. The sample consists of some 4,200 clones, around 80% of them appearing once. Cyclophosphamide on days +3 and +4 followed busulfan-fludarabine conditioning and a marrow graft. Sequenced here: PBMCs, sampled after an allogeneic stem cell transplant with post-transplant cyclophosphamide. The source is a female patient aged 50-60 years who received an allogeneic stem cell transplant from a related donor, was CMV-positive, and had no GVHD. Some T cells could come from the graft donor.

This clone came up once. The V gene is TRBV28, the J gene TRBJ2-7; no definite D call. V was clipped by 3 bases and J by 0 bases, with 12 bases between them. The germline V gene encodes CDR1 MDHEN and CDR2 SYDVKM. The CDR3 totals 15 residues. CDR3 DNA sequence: TGTGCCAGCAGTTTTCACGCCGCCGGCTCCTACGAGCAGTACTTC. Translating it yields CASSFHAAGSYEQYF.

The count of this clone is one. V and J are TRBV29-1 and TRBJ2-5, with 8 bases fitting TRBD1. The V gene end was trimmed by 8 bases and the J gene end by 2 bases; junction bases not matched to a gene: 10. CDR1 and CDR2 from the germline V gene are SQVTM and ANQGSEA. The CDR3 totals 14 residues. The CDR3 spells CSQGAGGVQETQYF. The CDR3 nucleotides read TGCAGCCAGGGGGCAGGGGGCGTTCAAGAGACCCAGTACTTC.

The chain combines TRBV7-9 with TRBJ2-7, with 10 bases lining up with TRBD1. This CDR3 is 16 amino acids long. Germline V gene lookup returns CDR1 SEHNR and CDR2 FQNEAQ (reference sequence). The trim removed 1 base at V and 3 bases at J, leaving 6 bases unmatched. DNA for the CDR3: TGTGCCAGCAGCTTAGGCGCGACAGGGGGCCTCTACGAGCAGTACTTC. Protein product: CASSLGATGGLYEQYF.

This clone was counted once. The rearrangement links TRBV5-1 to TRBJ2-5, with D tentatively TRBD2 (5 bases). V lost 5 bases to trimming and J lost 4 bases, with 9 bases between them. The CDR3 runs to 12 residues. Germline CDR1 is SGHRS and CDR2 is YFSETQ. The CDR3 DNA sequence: TGCGCCAGCAGGGCCCGGGGAGAGACCCAGTACTTC. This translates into CASRARGETQYF. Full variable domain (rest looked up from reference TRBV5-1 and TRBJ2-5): KAGVTQTPRYLIKTRGQQVTLSCSPISGHRSVSWYQQTPGQGLQFLFEYFSETQRNKGNFPGRFSGRQFSNSRSEMNVSTLELGDSALYLCASRARGETQYFGPGTRLLVL.

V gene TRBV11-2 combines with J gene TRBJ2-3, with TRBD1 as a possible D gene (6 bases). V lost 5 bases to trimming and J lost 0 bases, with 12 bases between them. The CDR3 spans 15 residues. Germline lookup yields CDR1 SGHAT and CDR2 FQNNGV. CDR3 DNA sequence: TGTGCCAGCAGCCCGGACAGAGCTAGCACAGATACGCAGTATTTT. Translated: CASSPDRASTDTQYF.

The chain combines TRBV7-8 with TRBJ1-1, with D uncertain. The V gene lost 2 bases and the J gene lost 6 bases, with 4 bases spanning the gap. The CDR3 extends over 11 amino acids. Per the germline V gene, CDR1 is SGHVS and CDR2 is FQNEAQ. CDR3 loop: CASSLIAEAFF. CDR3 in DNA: TGTGCCAGCAGCTTAATAGCTGAAGCTTTCTTT. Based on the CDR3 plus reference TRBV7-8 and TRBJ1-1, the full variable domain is GAGVSQSPRYKVAKRGQDVALRCDPISGHVSLFWYQQALGQGPEFLTYFQNEAQLDKSGLPSDRFFAERPEGSVSTLKIQRTQQEDSAVYLCASSLIAEAFFGQGTRLTVV.

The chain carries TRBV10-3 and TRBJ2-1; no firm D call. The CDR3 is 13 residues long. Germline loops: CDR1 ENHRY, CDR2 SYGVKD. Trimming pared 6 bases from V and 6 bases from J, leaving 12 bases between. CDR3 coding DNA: TGTGCCATCAGCGCTCCGAGGTTCAATGAGCAGTTCTTC. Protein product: CAISAPRFNEQFF.

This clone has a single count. The CDR3: CASSQVALAYEQYF. CDR3 coding DNA: TGTGCCAGCAGCCAGGTTGCCCTAGCATACGAGCAGTACTTC. The rearrangement joins TRBV7-8 to TRBJ2-5, with a weak D call TRBD2 (5 bases). The assigned J gene may be wrong: the sequence end matches TRBJ2-7 better. This CDR3 comprises 14 residues. CDR1 SGHVS and CDR2 FQNEAQ come from the germline V gene.

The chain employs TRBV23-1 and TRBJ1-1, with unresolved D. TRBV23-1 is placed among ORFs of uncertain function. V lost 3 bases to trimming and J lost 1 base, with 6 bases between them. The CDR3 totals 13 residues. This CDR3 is CASSHSRNTEAFF. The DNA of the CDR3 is TGCGCCAGCAGTCATTCGAGGAACACTGAAGCTTTCTTT.

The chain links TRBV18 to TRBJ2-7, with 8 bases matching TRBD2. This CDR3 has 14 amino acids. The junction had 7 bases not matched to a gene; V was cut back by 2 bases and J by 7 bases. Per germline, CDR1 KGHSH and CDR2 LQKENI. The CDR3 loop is CASSPEAGGREQYF. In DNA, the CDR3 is TGTGCCAGCTCACCAGAGGCGGGAGGTCGGGAGCAGTACTTC.

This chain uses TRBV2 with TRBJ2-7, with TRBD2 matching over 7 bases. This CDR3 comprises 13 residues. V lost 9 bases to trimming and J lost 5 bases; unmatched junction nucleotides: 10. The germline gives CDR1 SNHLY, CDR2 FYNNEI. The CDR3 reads CASRISGIHEQYF. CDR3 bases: TGTGCCAGTCGAATCAGCGGGATTCACGAGCAGTACTTC. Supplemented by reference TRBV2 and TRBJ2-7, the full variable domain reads EPEVTQTPSHQVTQMGQEVILRCVPISNHLYFYWYRQILGQKVEFLVSFYNNEISEKSEIFDDQFSVERPDGSNFTLKIRSTKLEDSAMYFCASRISGIHEQYFGPGTRLTVT.

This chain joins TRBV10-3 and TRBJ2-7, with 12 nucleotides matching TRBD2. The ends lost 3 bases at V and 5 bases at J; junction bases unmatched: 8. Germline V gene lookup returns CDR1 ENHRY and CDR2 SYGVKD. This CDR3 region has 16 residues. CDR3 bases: TGTGCCATCAGTGACCAAAGACTAGCGGGGGTAGACGAGCAGTACTTC. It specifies CAISDQRLAGVDEQYF.

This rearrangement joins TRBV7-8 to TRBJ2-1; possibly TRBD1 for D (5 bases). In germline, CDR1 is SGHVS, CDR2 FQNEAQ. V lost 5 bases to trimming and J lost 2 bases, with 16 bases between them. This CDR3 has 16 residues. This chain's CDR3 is CASSLRQLRTYNEQFF. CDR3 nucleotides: TGTGCCAGCAGCCTTAGACAGCTCCGAACCTACAATGAGCAGTTCTTC.

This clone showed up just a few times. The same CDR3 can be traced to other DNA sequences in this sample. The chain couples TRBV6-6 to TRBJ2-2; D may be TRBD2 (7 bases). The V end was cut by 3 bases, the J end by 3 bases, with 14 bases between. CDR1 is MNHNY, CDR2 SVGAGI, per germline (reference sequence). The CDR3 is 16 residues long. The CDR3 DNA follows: TGTGCCAGCAGTTATGACCGGGGGGCCGACACCGGGGAGCTGTTTTTT. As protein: CASSYDRGADTGELFF.

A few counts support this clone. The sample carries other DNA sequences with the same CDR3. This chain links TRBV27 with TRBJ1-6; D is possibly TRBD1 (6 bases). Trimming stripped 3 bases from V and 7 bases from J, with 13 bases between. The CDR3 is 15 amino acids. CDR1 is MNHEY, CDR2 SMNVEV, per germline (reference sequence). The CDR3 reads CASSFSTGLNSPLHF. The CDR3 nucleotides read TGTGCCAGCAGTTTTAGCACAGGGTTGAATTCACCCCTCCACTTT.

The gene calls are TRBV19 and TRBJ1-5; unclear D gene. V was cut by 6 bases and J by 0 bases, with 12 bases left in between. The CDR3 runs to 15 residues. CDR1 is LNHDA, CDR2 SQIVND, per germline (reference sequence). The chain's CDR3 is CASSPVAGSNQPQHF. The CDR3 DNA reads TGTGCCAGTAGCCCCGTGGCAGGTAGCAATCAGCCCCAGCATTTT.

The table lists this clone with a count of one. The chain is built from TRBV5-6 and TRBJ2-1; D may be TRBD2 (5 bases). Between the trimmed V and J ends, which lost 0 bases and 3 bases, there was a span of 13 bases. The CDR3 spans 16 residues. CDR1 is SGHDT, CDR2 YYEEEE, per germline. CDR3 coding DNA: TGTGCCAGCAGCTTGGTCGTCCCCGACTACTACAATGAGCAGTTCTTC. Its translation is CASSLVVPDYYNEQFF.

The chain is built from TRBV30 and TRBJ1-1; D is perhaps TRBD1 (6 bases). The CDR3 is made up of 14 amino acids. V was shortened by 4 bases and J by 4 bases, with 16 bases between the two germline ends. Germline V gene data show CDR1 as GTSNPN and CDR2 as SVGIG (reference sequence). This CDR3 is CAWTPGGGATEAFF. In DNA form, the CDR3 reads TGTGCCTGGACTCCAGGAGGGGGGGCCACTGAAGCTTTCTTT.

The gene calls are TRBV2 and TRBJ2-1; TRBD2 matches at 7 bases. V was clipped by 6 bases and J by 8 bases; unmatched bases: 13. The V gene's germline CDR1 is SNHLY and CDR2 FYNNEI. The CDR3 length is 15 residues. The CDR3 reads CASRYRAGLSYEQFF. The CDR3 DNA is TGTGCCAGCAGGTATCGAGCGGGACTTTCTTATGAGCAGTTCTTC.

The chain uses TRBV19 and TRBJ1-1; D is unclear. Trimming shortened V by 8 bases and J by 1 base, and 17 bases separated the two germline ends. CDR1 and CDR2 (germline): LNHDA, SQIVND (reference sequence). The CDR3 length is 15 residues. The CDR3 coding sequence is TGTGCCAGTCTTCAACCCTACCCCCAGAACACTGAAGCTTTCTTT. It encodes CASLQPYPQNTEAFF.

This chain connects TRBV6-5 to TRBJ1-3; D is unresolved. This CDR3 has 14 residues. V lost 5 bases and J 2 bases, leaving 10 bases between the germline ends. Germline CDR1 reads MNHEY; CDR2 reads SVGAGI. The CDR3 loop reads CASSQTKTGNTIYF. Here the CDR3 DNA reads TGTGCCAGCAGTCAGACAAAAACTGGAAACACCATATATTTT.

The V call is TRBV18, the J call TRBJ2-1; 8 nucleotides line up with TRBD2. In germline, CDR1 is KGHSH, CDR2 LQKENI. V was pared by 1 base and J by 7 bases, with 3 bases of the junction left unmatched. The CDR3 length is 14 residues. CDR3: CASSPLAGNNEQFF. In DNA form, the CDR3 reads TGTGCCAGCTCACCACTAGCGGGAAATAATGAGCAGTTCTTC.

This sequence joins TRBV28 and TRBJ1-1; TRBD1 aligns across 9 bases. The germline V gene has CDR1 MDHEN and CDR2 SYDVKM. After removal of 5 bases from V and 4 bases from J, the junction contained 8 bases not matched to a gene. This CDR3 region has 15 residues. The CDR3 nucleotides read TGTGCCAGCAGTGACCGGGACAGGGTTTTCACTGAAGCTTTCTTT. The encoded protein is CASSDRDRVFTEAFF.

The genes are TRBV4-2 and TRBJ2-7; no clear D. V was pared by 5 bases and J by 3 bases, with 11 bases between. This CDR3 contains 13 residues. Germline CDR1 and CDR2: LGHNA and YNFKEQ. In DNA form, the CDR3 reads TGTGCCAGCAGCGTCCGACTCTACTACGAGCAGTACTTC. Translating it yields CASSVRLYYEQYF.

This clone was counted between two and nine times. CDR3 in DNA: TGTGCCAGCAGCCCCCGGGGACAGGCGATGACCTATGGCTACACCTTC. Protein product: CASSPRGQAMTYGYTF. The J gene is TRBJ1-2, the V gene TRBV16; 8 bases line up with TRBD1. Trimming cost V 4 bases and J 4 bases; bases outside gene matches: 11. This CDR3 has 16 amino acids. Germline-derived CDR1 and CDR2 are KGHSY and FQNENV.

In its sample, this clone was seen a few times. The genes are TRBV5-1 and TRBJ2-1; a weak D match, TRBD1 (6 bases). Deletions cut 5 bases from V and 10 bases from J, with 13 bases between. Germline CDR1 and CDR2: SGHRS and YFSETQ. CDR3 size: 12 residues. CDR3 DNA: TGCGCCAGCAGGACCCCTGGACAGGAGCAGTTCTTC. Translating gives CASRTPGQEQFF.

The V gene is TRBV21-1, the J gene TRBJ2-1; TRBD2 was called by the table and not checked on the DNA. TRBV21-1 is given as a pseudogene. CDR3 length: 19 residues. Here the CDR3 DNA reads TGTGCCAGCAGCCGGGGGAAACCCTCGACCCTCCACTCCTACAATGAGCAGTTCTTC. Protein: CASSRGKPSTLHSYNEQFF.

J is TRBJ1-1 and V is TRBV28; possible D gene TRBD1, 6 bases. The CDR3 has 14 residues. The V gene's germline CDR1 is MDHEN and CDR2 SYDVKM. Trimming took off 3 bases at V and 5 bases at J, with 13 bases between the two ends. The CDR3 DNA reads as TGTGCCAGCAGTTTCCTTAGACAGGATACTGAAGCTTTCTTT. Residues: CASSFLRQDTEAFF.

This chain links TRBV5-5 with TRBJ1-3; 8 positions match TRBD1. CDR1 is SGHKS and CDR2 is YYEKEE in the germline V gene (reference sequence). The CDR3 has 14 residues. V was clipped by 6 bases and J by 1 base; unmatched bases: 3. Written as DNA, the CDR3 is TGTGCCAGCACCACAGGGGGTTCTGGAAACACCATATATTTT. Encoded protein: CASTTGGSGNTIYF.

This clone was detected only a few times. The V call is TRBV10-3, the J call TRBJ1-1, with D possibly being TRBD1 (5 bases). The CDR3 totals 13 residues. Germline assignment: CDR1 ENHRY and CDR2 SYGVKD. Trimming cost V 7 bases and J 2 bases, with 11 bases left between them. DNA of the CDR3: TGTGCCATCACCACTGACAGTAACACTGAAGCTTTCTTT. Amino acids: CAITTDSNTEAFF.